Each of the 30 T cell receptor beta chains below was sequenced from the same sample in a study of control samples from healthy donors and cancer patients. Sequencing used immunoSEQ multiplex PCR; TCRdb keeps in-frame clones, though not all of them. This table has 75,000 to 100,000 clones, around 90% appearing once. Sequencing was done on a sample of blood. The receptor source for this set is a man younger than 45 in good health.

The rearrangement joins TRBV3-1 (or the pseudogene TRBV3-2) to TRBJ2-2, with D unresolved. CDR1 LGHDT and CDR2 YNNKEL come from the germline V gene (reference sequence). V was trimmed by 4 bases and J by 5 bases, leaving 14 bases between them. The CDR3 runs 15 residues. CDR3: CASSPPETLTGELFF. The CDR3 DNA follows: TGTGCCAGCAGCCCTCCGGAGACGTTGACCGGGGAGCTGTTTTTT.

The chain carries TRBV30 and TRBJ2-7, with 9 bases matching TRBD2. Germline-derived CDR1 and CDR2 are GTSNPN and SVGIG (reference sequence). The V and J ends lost 2 bases and 4 bases, in that order; junction bases with no gene match: 6. The CDR3 runs 14 residues. The CDR3 here is CAWSRAGGRYEQYF. In DNA, the CDR3 is TGTGCCTGGAGTAGGGCGGGAGGGCGTTACGAGCAGTACTTC.

The genes are TRBV5-1 and TRBJ1-2, with 8 bases that match TRBD1. The CDR3 contains 15 residues. Germline assignment: CDR1 SGHRS and CDR2 YFSETQ. The V and J ends lost 3 bases and 2 bases, in that order; junction bases with no gene match: 6. The CDR3 protein is CASSWDRLQNYGYTF. In DNA form, the CDR3 reads TGCGCCAGCAGCTGGGACAGGCTGCAGAACTATGGCTACACCTTC. Supplemented by reference TRBV5-1 and TRBJ1-2, the full variable domain reads KAGVTQTPRYLIKTRGQQVTLSCSPISGHRSVSWYQQTPGQGLQFLFEYFSETQRNKGNFPGRFSGRQFSNSRSEMNVSTLELGDSALYLCASSWDRLQNYGYTFGSGTRLTVV.

The chain links TRBV7-9 to TRBJ1-1; D ambiguous. The CDR3 loop spans 13 amino acids. Deletions cut 6 bases from V and 6 bases from J, with 14 bases between. CDR1 and CDR2 from the germline V gene are SEHNR and FQNEAQ (reference sequence). CDR3 bases: TGTGCCAGCAGGTTCATTACTTCTTCTGAAGCTTTCTTT. This gives the protein CASRFITSSEAFF.

Concerning this clone: At the DNA level, this CDR3 is encoded by other sequences in the same sample as well. The chain couples TRBV5-1 to TRBJ1-1; 8 nucleotides agree with TRBD1. This CDR3 has 13 residues. J was trimmed by 3 bases and V by 5 bases; bases with no gene match: 3. Germline V gives CDR1 SGHRS, CDR2 YFSETQ. The CDR3 nucleotides are TGCGCCAGCAGGTTGACAGGGGACACTGAAGCTTTCTTT. Translated: CASRLTGDTEAFF.

The V gene is TRBV30, the J gene TRBJ2-1; D perhaps matches TRBD2 (6 bases). Trimming cost V 3 bases and J 10 bases, with 22 bases left between them. Germline V lookup: CDR1 GTSNPN, CDR2 SVGIG (reference sequence). This CDR3 region has 15 residues. CDR3 sequence: CAWRRGGGERVEQFF. DNA of the CDR3: TGTGCCTGGAGGAGGGGAGGTGGAGAAAGGGTGGAGCAGTTCTTC.

The chain carries TRBV11-3 and TRBJ2-7, with a possible D match to TRBD2 (6 bases). There are 14 residues in the CDR3. CDR1 is SGHNT, CDR2 YENEEA, per germline. V was trimmed by 5 bases and J by 4 bases, leaving 15 bases between them. CDR3 loop: CASSLLADAYEQYF. As DNA, the CDR3 is TGTGCCAGCAGCCTACTAGCTGACGCATACGAGCAGTACTTC.

In the case of this clone: Other DNA sequences in the same sample also yield this CDR3. The V call is TRBV5-1, the J call TRBJ2-1, with 11 bases aligning to TRBD2. V dropped 3 bases and J dropped 4; count of bases not matched to a gene: 3. Germline assignment: CDR1 SGHRS and CDR2 YFSETQ. The length of the CDR3 is 15 residues. CDR3 loop: CASSSGTSGYNEQFF. CDR3 bases: TGCGCCAGCAGCTCGGGGACTAGCGGTTACAATGAGCAGTTCTTC.

The chain carries TRBV18 and TRBJ2-2; the D is unclear. The CDR3 sequence is 13 residues long. The V gene's germline CDR1 is KGHSH and CDR2 LQKENI. V was shortened by 5 bases and J by 2 bases, with 6 bases between the two germline ends. CDR3 residues: CASSSDNTGELFF. The CDR3 nucleotides are TGTGCCAGCTCATCAGATAACACCGGGGAGCTGTTTTTT.

The gene calls are TRBV7-2 and TRBJ2-7, with 8 bases identical to TRBD1. This CDR3 has 16 amino acids. The germline CDR1 and CDR2 sequences are SGHTA and FQGNSA. V shed 1 base and J 2 bases; nucleotides not matched to a gene: 7. The CDR3 nucleotides read TGTGCCAGCAGCTTAGTTTCAGGGGGCAGTACCTACGAGCAGTACTTC. Encoded protein: CASSLVSGGSTYEQYF.

CDR3: CAWSPGQGFYNEQFF. CDR3 nucleotide sequence: TGTGCCTGGAGCCCGGGACAGGGCTTTTACAATGAGCAGTTCTTC. The chain is built from TRBV30 and TRBJ2-1; 9 positions match TRBD1. Germline trimming cut 3 bases from V and 4 bases from J; bases unmatched to any gene: 7. Germline CDR1 GTSNPN, CDR2 SVGIG (reference sequence). This CDR3 has 15 amino acids.

V gene TRBV7-9 combines with J gene TRBJ2-2, with 7 bases lining up with TRBD2. The CDR3 spans 15 residues. Germline CDR1 is SEHNR and CDR2 is FQNEAQ (reference sequence). The V and J ends lost 3 bases and 4 bases, in that order; junction bases with no gene match: 5. The CDR3 nucleotides are TGTGCCAGCAGCTTGTGGGTAGCGGGCACCGGGGAGCTGTTTTTT. Its protein product is CASSLWVAGTGELFF.

J is TRBJ2-1 and V is TRBV18; 13 bases match TRBD2. The CDR3 has 15 amino acids. The ends lost 1 base at V and 6 bases at J; junction bases unmatched: 0. Per germline, CDR1 KGHSH and CDR2 LQKENI. CDR3: CASSPRTSGSNEQFF. The CDR3, as DNA: TGTGCCAGCTCACCACGGACTAGCGGGAGCAATGAGCAGTTCTTC.

The V call is TRBV5-1, the J call TRBJ1-5; D call uncertain. Germline CDR1 SGHRS, CDR2 YFSETQ. V shed 0 bases and J shed 1 base, with 8 bases lying between them. This CDR3 has 15 residues. The CDR3: CASSLDPGSNQPQHF. The CDR3 nucleotides are TGCGCCAGCAGCTTGGATCCGGGGAGCAATCAGCCCCAGCATTTT.

This clone turned up a few times. This chain joins TRBV28 and TRBJ1-6, with D maybe TRBD1 (6 bases). CDR1 is MDHEN and CDR2 is SYDVKM in the germline V gene. This CDR3 region has 15 residues. V was clipped by 6 bases and J by 7 bases, with 16 bases between them. The chain's CDR3 is CASRRQQGANSPLHF. In nucleotides, the CDR3 is TGTGCCAGCAGACGACAACAGGGAGCCAATTCACCCCTCCACTTT.

V gene TRBV7-3 combines with J gene TRBJ2-1, with 9 bases matching TRBD2. Unmatched junction bases numbered 4, after V lost 0 bases and J lost 4 bases. CDR3 length: 16 amino acids. In germline, CDR1 is SGHTA, CDR2 FQGTGA. CDR3 residues: CASSLTLAGVYNEQFF. The CDR3 DNA is TGTGCCAGCAGCTTAACTTTAGCGGGAGTGTACAATGAGCAGTTCTTC.

The V gene is TRBV5-6, the J gene TRBJ2-7; a possible D gene is TRBD1 (8 bases). CDR3 length: 14 amino acids. CDR1 SGHDT and CDR2 YYEEEE come from the germline V gene. The ends were cut back, 5 bases at V and 4 bases at J, with 16 bases in the middle. The CDR3 loop reads CASRRTGRGYEQYF. The CDR3 coding sequence is TGTGCCAGCAGGAGGACAGGGCGGGGGTACGAGCAGTACTTC. Using reference TRBV5-6 and TRBJ2-7 for the parts outside the CDR3, the full variable domain is DAGVTQSPTHLIKTRGQQVTLRCSPKSGHDTVSWYQQALGQGPQFIFQYYEEEERQRGNFPDRFSGHQFPNYSSELNVNALLLGDSALYLCASRRTGRGYEQYFGPGTRLTVT.

J is TRBJ2-7 and V is TRBV9; D might be TRBD1 or TRBD2, each matching 5 bases. The length of the CDR3 is 14 residues. Trimming took off 0 bases at V and 1 base at J, with 8 bases between the two ends. The germline CDR1 and CDR2 sequences are SGDLS and YYNGEE. The CDR3 loop reads CASSVAGQSYEQYF. CDR3 coding DNA: TGTGCCAGCAGCGTAGCGGGGCAGTCCTACGAGCAGTACTTC.

The rearrangement uses TRBV29-1 and TRBJ1-1, with no clear D. Germline CDR1 reads SQVTM; CDR2 reads ANQGSEA. With 1 base removed from V and 1 base from J, the gap between germline ends came to 10 bases. The CDR3 runs 14 residues. The chain's CDR3 is CSVEVWIQNTEAFF. The CDR3 nucleotides are TGCAGCGTTGAAGTTTGGATTCAGAACACTGAAGCTTTCTTT. Drawing the rest from reference TRBV29-1 and TRBJ1-1, the complete variable domain is SAVISQKPSRDICQRGTSLTIQCQVDSQVTMMFWYRQQPGQSLTLIATANQGSEATYESGFVIDKFPISRPNLTFSTLTVSNMSPEDSSIYLCSVEVWIQNTEAFFGQGTRLTVV.

This clone was observed a handful of times. This chain joins TRBV24-1 and TRBJ1-4, with D possibly TRBD1 on 6 matching bases. V lost 1 base and J lost 7, with 12 bases in between. There are 15 residues in the CDR3. Germline V lookup: CDR1 KGHDR, CDR2 SFDVKD. CDR3 protein: CATSDFSRGREKLFF. In DNA form, the CDR3 reads TGTGCCACCAGTGATTTTTCCAGGGGCCGTGAAAAACTGTTTTTT.

The CDR3: CASSDSGQLNSPLHF. CDR3 DNA: TGTGCCAGCAGTGACTCGGGACAGCTTAATTCACCCCTCCACTTT. The rearrangement links TRBV25-1 to TRBJ1-6; 7 nucleotides align to TRBD1. The germline CDR1 and CDR2 sequences are MGHDK and SYGVNS. This CDR3 is 15 amino acids long. V shed 3 bases and J 6 bases; nucleotides not matched to a gene: 5.

The chain couples TRBV24-1 to TRBJ1-1; 7 bases align to TRBD1. Looked up from germline, CDR1 is KGHDR and CDR2 is SFDVKD. The CDR3 is 12 amino acids. Trimming at V came to 12 bases and at J to 3 bases, leaving 6 bases not matched to a gene. DNA of the CDR3: TGTGCCGTACAGGGGTGGGACACTGAAGCTTTCTTT. This gives the protein CAVQGWDTEAFF.

The rearrangement uses TRBV19 and TRBJ2-1; a possible D gene is TRBD1 (5 bases). The germline CDR1 and CDR2 sequences are LNHDA and SQIVND (reference sequence). Trimming took 6 bases from V and 2 from J, leaving 11 bases between them. The CDR3 covers 14 residues. The CDR3 nucleotides are TGTGCCAGTAGCCCCGACAGAGCCTACAATGAGCAGTTCTTC. This translates into CASSPDRAYNEQFF.

The chain recombines TRBV15 with TRBJ2-1; 15 nucleotides line up with TRBD2. Trimming cost V 4 bases and J 6 bases; bases outside gene matches: 7. There are 17 residues in the CDR3. Germline V gene lookup returns CDR1 LNHNV and CDR2 YYDKDF (reference sequence). In DNA, the CDR3 is TGTGCCACCAGCAAGGGAGGACTAGCGGGAGGGGGCAATGAGCAGTTCTTC. Translating gives CATSKGGLAGGGNEQFF.

V usage is TRBV2 and J usage is TRBJ1-5; 7 bases are a match to TRBD1. V shed 4 bases, J shed 0 bases, and the junction held 9 bases outside the gene matches. The CDR3 is made up of 17 amino acids. The germline gives CDR1 SNHLY, CDR2 FYNNEI. The CDR3 DNA follows: TGTGCCAGCAGTGGATACCGGGACAGCTATAGCAATCAGCCCCAGCATTTT. Amino acids: CASSGYRDSYSNQPQHF.

The chain carries TRBV6-2 or TRBV6-3 and TRBJ1-1; 7 positions agree with TRBD1. Germline V gene data show CDR1 as MNHEY and CDR2 as SVGEGT. The CDR3 runs to 16 residues. Losses at the gene ends were 2 bases for V and 0 bases for J; bases not matched to a gene: 6. The CDR3 loop reads CASSYPRDSMNTEAFF. The CDR3 region has the DNA TGTGCCAGCAGTTACCCAAGGGACAGCATGAACACTGAAGCTTTCTTT.

This chain links TRBV19 with TRBJ2-1; unclear D gene. Trimming removed 1 base from V and 0 bases from J, with 13 bases in between. The CDR3 runs to 17 residues. Germline CDR1 LNHDA, CDR2 SQIVND (reference sequence). CDR3 loop: CASSIGSAEISYNEQFF. CDR3 nucleotide sequence: TGTGCCAGTAGTATAGGCTCGGCAGAAATCTCCTACAATGAGCAGTTCTTC.

V is TRBV25-1 and J is TRBJ1-4, with D perhaps TRBD1 (5 bases). V was trimmed by 4 bases and J by 8 bases, leaving 8 bases between them. Looked up from germline, CDR1 is MGHDK and CDR2 is SYGVNS. This CDR3 spans 12 amino acids. The CDR3 bases are TGTGCCAGCAGTGTTAAGGGGGAAAAACTGTTTTTT. Protein: CASSVKGEKLFF.

This clone was observed a handful of times. The chain is built from TRBV7-9 and TRBJ2-7; D is uncertain. CDR1 is SEHNR, CDR2 FQNEAQ, per germline (reference sequence). With 1 base removed from V and 0 bases from J, the gap between germline ends came to 10 bases. The CDR3 runs to 15 residues. The CDR3 coding sequence is TGTGCCAGCAGCTTAGTTTCGGGTAGCTCCTACGAGCAGTACTTC. Translated: CASSLVSGSSYEQYF. The entire variable domain, with the rest obtained from reference TRBV7-9 and TRBJ2-7, is as follows: DTGVSQNPRHKITKRGQNVTFRCDPISEHNRLYWYRQTLGQGPEFLTYFQNEAQLEKSRLLSDRFSAERPKGSFSTLEIQRTEQGDSAMYLCASSLVSGSSYEQYFGPGTRLTVT.

This clone was detected only once. This chain connects TRBV30 to TRBJ2-2; TRBD2 matches 9 bases. This CDR3 region has 15 residues. Germline assignment: CDR1 GTSNPN and CDR2 SVGIG (reference sequence). V gave up 7 bases and J gave up 3 bases; unmatched junction bases: 9. The CDR3 loop is CALTSGSPHTGELFF. In DNA form, the CDR3 reads TGTGCCTTAACTAGCGGGTCTCCCCACACCGGGGAGCTGTTTTTT.